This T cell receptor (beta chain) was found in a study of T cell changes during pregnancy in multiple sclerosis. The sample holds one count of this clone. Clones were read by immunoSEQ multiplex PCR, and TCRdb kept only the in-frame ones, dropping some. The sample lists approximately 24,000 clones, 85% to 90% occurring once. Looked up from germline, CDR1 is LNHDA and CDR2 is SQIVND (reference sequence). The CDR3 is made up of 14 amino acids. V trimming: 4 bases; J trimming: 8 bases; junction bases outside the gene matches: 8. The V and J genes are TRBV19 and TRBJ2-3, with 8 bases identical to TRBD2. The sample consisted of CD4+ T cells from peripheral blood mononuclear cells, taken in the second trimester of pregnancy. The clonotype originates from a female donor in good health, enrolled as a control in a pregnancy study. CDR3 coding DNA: TGTGCCAGTAGTAGGCAGGGTCGGGAGGGTACGCAGTATTTT. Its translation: CASSRQGREGTQYF.